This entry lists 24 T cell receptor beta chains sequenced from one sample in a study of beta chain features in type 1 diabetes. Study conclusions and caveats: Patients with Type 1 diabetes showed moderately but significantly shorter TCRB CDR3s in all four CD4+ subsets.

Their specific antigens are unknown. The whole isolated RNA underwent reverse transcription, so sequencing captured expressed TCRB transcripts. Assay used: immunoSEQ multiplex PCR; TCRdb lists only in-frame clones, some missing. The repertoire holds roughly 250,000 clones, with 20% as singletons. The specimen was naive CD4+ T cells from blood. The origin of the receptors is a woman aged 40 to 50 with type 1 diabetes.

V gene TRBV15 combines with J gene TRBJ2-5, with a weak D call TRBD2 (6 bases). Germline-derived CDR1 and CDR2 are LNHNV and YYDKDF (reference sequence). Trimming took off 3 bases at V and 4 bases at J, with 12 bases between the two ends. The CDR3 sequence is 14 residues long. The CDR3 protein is CATSSGQGGETQYF. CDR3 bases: TGTGCCACCAGCAGTGGGCAGGGAGGAGAGACCCAGTACTTC.

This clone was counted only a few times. CDR3 residues: CASSFLQGIPEQFF. In DNA form, the CDR3 reads TGCGCCAGCAGCTTCTTACAGGGCATCCCTGAGCAGTTCTTC. This sequence joins TRBV5-1 and TRBJ2-1; weak D call: TRBD1 (6 bases). Germline-derived CDR1 and CDR2 are SGHRS and YFSETQ. Trimming stripped 2 bases from V and 9 bases from J, with 15 bases between. This CDR3 contains 14 residues.

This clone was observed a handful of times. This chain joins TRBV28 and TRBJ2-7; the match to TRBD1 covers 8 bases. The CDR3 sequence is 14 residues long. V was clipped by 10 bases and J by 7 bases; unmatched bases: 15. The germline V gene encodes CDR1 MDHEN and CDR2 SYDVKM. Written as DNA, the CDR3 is TGTGCCACTCCCTGGGCAGGGGGCCTCGAGGAGCAGTACTTC. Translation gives CATPWAGGLEEQYF. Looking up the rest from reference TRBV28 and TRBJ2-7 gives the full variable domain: DVKVTQSSRYLVKRTGEKVFLECVQDMDHENMFWYRQDPGLGLRLIYFSYDVKMKEKGDIPEGYSVSREKKERFSLILESASTNQTSMYLCATPWAGGLEEQYFGPGTRLTVT.

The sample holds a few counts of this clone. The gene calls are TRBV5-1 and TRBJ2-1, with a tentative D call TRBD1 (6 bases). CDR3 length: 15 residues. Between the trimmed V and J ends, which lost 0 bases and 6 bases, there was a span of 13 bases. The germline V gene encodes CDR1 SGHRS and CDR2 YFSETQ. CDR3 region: CASSLARDTSNEQFF. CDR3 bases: TGCGCCAGCAGCTTGGCCCGGGACACGAGCAATGAGCAGTTCTTC.

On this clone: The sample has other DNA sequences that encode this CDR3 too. The DNA of the CDR3 is TGCGCCAGCAGCTCCAGCTACGAGCAGTACTTC. It translates to CASSSSYEQYF. The genes are TRBV5-1 and TRBJ2-7; unclear D gene. Germline-derived CDR1 and CDR2 are SGHRS and YFSETQ. The CDR3 contains 11 residues. The V end lost 3 bases, the J end lost 3 bases, and 4 bases lay between the germline ends.

CDR3 residues: CASSLAGSNQPQHF. In DNA, the CDR3 is TGCGCCAGCAGCTTGGCGGGGAGCAATCAGCCCCAGCATTTT. V gene TRBV5-1 combines with J gene TRBJ1-5; D not resolved. Germline values: CDR1 SGHRS, CDR2 YFSETQ. CDR3 size: 14 residues. V shed 0 bases and J shed 1 base, with 5 bases lying between them.

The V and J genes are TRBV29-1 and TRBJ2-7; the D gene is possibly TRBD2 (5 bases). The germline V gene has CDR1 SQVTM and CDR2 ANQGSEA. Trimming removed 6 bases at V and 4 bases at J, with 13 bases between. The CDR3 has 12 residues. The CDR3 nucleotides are TGCAGCGTCGCCACAAGCGGTTACGAGCAGTACTTC. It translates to CSVATSGYEQYF.

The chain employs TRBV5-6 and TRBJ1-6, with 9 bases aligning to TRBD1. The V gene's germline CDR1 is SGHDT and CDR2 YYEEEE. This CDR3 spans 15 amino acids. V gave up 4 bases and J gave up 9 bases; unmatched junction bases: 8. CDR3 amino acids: CASSDRGQGASPLHF. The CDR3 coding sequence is TGTGCCAGCAGCGATAGGGGACAGGGCGCTTCACCCCTCCACTTT.

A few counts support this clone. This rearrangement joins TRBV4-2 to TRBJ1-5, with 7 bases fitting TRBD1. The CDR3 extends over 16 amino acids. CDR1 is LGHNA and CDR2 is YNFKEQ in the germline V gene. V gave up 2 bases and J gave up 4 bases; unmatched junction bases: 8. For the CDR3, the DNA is TGTGCCAGCAGCCAAACCCGACAGGGTTGGAATCAGCCCCAGCATTTT. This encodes CASSQTRQGWNQPQHF.

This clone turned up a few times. CDR3 nucleotide sequence: TGTGCCACCAGCAGCTTGACAGGGGGAGGGCGCTACGAGCAGTACTTC. Translating it yields CATSSLTGGGRYEQYF. The chain is built from TRBV15 and TRBJ2-7; 9 bases align to TRBD1. Germline assignment: CDR1 LNHNV and CDR2 YYDKDF (reference sequence). There are 16 residues in the CDR3. Germline trimming cut 3 bases from V and 3 bases from J; bases unmatched to any gene: 9.

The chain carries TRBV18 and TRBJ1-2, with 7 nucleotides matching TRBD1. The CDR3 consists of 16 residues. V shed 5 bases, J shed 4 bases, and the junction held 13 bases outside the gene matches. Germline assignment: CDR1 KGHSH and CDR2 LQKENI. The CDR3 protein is CASSNSMGQTFYGYTF. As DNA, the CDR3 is TGTGCCAGCTCAAATAGTATGGGACAGACCTTCTATGGCTACACCTTC.

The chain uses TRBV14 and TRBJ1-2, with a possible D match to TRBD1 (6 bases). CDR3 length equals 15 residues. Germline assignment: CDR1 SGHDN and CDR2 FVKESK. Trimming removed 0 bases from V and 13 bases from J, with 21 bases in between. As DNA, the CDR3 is TGTGCCAGCAGCCAAGACCCCGGGACACAGGTCGGCGGCACCTTC. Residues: CASSQDPGTQVGGTF. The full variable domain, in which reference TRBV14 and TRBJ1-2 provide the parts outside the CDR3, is EAGVTQFPSHSVIEKGQTVTLRCDPISGHDNLYWYRRVMGKEIKFLLHFVKESKQDESGMPNNRFLAERTGGTYSTLKVQPAELEDSGVYFCASSQDPGTQVGGTFGSGTRLTVV.

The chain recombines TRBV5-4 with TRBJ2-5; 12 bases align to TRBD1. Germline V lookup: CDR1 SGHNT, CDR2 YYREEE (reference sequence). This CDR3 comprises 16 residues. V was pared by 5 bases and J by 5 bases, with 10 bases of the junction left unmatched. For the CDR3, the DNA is TGTGCCAGCAGAAGGGACAGGGGGCGAAAAGGGGAGACCCAGTACTTC. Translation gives CASRRDRGRKGETQYF.

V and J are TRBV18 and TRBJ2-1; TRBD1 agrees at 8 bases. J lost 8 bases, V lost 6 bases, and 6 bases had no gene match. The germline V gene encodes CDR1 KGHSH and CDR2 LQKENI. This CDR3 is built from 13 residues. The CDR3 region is CASSIGTGDEQFF. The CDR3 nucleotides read TGTGCCAGCTCTATCGGGACAGGCGATGAGCAGTTCTTC.

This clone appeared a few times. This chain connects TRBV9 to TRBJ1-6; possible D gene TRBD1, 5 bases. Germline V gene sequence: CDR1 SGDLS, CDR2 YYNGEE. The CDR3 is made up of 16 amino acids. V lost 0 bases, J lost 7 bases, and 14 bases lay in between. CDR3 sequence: CASSVVGGAGNSPLHF. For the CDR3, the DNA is TGTGCCAGCAGCGTAGTGGGAGGGGCAGGGAATTCACCCCTCCACTTT.

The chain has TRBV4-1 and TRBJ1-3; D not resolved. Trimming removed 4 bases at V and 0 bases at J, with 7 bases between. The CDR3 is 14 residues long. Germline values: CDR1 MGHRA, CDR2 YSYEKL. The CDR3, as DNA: TGCGCCAGCAGCCTACTCGCCTCTGGAAACACCATATATTTT. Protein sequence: CASSLLASGNTIYF.

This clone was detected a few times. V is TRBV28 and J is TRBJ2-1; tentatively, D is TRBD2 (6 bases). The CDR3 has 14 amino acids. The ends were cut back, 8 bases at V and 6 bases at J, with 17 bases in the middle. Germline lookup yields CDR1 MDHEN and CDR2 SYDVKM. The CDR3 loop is CASFDRAGSNEQFF. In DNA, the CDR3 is TGTGCCAGCTTTGACCGGGCGGGGAGCAATGAGCAGTTCTTC.

CDR3 region: CASSLAGMRAEKLFF. In nucleotides, the CDR3 is TGCGCCAGCAGCTTGGCGGGAATGAGAGCGGAAAAACTGTTTTTT. The J gene is TRBJ1-4, the V gene TRBV5-1, with D unclear. V was clipped by 0 bases and J by 8 bases, with 14 bases between them. The CDR3 runs to 15 residues. In germline, CDR1 is SGHRS, CDR2 YFSETQ.

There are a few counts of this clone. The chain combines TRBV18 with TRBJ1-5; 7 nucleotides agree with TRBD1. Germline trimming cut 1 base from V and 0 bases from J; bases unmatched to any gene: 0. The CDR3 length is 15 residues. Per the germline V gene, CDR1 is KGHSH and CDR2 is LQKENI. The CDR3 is CASSPQGASNQPQHF. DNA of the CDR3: TGTGCCAGCTCACCACAGGGGGCTAGCAATCAGCCCCAGCATTTT.

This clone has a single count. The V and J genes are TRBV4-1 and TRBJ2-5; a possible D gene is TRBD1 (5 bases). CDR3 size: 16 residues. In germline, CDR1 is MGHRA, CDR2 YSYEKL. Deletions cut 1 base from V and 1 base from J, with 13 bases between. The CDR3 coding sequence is TGCGCCAGCAGCCAAGGGCCCCAGGGTCCCCAAGAGACCCAGTACTTC. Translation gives CASSQGPQGPQETQYF.

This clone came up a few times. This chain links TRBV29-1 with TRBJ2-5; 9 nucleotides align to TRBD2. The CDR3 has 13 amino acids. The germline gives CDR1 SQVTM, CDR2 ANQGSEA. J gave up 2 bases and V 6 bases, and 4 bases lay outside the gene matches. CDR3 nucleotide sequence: TGCAGCGTCAGCGGGGGGACTCAAGAGACCCAGTACTTC. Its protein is CSVSGGTQETQYF.

The CDR3 DNA sequence: TGTGCCAGCAGCCCAGAACAGGGGTGGGGCTACACCTTC. Translation gives CASSPEQGWGYTF. This chain links TRBV7-9 with TRBJ1-2; 7 bases are shared with TRBD1. Germline loops: CDR1 SEHNR, CDR2 FQNEAQ (reference sequence). The CDR3 runs to 13 residues. Unmatched junction bases numbered 8, after V lost 5 bases and J lost 8 bases.

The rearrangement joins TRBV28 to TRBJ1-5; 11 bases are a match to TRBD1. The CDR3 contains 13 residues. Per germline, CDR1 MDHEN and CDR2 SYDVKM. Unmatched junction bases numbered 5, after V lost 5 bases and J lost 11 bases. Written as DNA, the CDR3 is TGTGCCAGCAGTCCGGGACAGGGGGTATCCCAGCATTTT. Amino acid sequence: CASSPGQGVSQHF.

In nucleotides, the CDR3 is TGTGCCACCAGCAGAGATGGTAGCGCTGGCGGATATAAGCAGTTTTTT. This sequence encodes CATSRDGSAGGYKQFF. The chain joins TRBV15 to TRBJ1-4; D remains unclear. Germline V gives CDR1 LNHNV, CDR2 YYDKDF (reference sequence). V was clipped by 0 bases and J by 16 bases, with 24 bases between them. The CDR3 loop spans 16 amino acids.